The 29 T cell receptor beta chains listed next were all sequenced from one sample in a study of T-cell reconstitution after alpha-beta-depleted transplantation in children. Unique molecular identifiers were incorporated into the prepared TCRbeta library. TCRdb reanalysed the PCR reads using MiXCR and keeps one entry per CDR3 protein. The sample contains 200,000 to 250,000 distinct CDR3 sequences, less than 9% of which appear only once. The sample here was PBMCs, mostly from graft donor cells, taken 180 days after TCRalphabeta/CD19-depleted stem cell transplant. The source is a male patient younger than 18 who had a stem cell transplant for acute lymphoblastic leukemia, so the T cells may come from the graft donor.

The CDR3 loop is CASIPPFSGNTIYF. In DNA, the CDR3 is TGTGCCAGCATTCCTCCCTTCTCTGGAAACACCATATATTTT. The genes are TRBV6-4 and TRBJ1-3; D is unresolved. V was clipped by 7 bases and J by 0 bases, with 10 bases between them. CDR1 MRHNA and CDR2 SNTAGT come from the germline V gene. The CDR3 loop spans 14 amino acids.

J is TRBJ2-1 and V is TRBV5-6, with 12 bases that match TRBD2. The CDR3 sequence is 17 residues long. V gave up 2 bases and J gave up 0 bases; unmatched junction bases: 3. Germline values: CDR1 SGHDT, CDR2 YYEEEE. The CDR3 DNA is TGTGCCAGCAGCTTAACTAGCGGGGGGAGCTCCTACAATGAGCAGTTCTTC. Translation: CASSLTSGGSSYNEQFF.

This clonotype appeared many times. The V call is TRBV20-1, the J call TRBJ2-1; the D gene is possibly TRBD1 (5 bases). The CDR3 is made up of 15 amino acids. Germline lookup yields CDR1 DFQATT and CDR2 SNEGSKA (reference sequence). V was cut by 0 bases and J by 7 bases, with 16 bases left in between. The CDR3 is CSARDGWQGSNEQFF. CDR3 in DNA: TGCAGTGCTAGAGATGGGTGGCAGGGTAGTAATGAGCAGTTCTTC.

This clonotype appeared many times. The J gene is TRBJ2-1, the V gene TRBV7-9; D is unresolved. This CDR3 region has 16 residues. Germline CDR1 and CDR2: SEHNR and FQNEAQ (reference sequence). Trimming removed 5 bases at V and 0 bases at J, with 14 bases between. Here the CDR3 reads CASSPLFNSSYNEQFF. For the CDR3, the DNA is TGTGCCAGCAGCCCCCTTTTTAACAGCTCCTACAATGAGCAGTTCTTC.

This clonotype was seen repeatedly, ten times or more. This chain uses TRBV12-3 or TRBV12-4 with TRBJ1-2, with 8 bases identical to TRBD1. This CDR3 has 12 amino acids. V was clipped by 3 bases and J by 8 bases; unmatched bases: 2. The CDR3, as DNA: TGTGCCAGCAGTTTTGACAGGGGAGGCTACACCTTC. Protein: CASSFDRGGYTF.

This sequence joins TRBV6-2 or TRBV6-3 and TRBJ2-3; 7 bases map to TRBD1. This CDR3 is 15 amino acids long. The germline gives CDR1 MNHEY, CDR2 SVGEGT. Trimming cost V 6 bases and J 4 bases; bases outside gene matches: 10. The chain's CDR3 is CASRQGTPAPDTQYF. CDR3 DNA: TGTGCCAGCAGACAGGGGACACCCGCCCCAGATACGCAGTATTTT.

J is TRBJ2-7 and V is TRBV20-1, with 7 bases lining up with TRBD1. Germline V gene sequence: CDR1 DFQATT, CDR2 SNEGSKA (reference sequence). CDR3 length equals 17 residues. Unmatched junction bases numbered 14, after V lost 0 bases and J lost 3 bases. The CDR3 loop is CSARDKIAGTVGYEQYF. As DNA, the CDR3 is TGCAGTGCTAGAGATAAGATCGCCGGGACAGTGGGCTACGAGCAGTACTTC.

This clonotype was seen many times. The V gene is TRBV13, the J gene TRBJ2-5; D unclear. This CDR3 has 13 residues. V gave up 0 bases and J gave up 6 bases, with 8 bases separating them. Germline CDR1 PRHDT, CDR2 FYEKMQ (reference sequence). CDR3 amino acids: CASSLGGVKTQYF. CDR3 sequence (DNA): TGTGCCAGCAGCTTAGGAGGCGTAAAGACCCAGTACTTC.

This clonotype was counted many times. CDR3 nucleotides: TGTGCCAGCAGCCCAAGACCCGGGACTACGATAGCAGATACGCAGTATTTT. Its translation: CASSPRPGTTIADTQYF. The chain links TRBV3-1 to TRBJ2-3; 7 bases are a match to TRBD2. V shed 4 bases and J 4 bases; nucleotides not matched to a gene: 14. There are 17 residues in the CDR3. Per germline, CDR1 LGHDT and CDR2 YNNKEL (reference sequence).

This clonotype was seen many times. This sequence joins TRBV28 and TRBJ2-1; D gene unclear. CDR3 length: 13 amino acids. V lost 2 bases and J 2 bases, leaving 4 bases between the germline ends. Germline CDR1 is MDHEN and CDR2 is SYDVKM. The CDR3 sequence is CASSLRTYNEQFF. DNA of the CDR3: TGTGCCAGCAGTTTAAGGACCTACAATGAGCAGTTCTTC.

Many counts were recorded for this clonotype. CDR3 bases: TGTGCCAGCAGTCGGGGACTAGCGGCCGGGGAGCTGTTTTTT. Its protein product is CASSRGLAAGELFF. V gene TRBV28 combines with J gene TRBJ2-2, with 11 bases that match TRBD2. In germline, CDR1 is MDHEN, CDR2 SYDVKM. The CDR3 sequence is 14 residues long. Unmatched junction bases numbered 2, after V lost 5 bases and J lost 6 bases.

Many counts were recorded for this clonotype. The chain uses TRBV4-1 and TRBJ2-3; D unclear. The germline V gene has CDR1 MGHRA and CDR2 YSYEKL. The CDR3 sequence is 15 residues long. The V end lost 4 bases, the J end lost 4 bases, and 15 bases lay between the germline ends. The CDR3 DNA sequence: TGCGCCAGCAGCCCAGCAGGATCTATAGCAGATACGCAGTATTTT. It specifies CASSPAGSIADTQYF.

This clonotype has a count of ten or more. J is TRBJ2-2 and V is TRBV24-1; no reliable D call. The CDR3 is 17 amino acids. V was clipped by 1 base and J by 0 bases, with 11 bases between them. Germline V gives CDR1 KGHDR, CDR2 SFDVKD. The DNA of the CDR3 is TGTGCCACCAGTGATTTAAAAGGCCCCACGAACACCGGGGAGCTGTTTTTT. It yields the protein CATSDLKGPTNTGELFF.

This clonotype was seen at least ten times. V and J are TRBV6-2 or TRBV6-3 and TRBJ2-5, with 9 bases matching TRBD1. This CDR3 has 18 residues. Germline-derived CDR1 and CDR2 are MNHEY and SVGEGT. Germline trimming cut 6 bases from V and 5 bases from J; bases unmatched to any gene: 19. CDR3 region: CASRRYALRQGGEETQYF. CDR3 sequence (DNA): TGTGCCAGCAGAAGATACGCCCTCCGACAGGGGGGTGAGGAGACCCAGTACTTC.

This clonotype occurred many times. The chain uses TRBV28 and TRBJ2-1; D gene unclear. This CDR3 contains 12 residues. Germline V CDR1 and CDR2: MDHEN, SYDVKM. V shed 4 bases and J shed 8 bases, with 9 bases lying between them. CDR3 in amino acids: CASSWVGYEQFF. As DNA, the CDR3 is TGTGCCAGCAGTTGGGTGGGGTATGAGCAGTTCTTC.

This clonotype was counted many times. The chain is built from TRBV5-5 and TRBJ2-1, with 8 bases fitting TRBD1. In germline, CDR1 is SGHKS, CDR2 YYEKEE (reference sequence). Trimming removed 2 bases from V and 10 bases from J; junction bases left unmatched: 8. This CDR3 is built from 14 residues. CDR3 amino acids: CASSLGTGGQEQFF. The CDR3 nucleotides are TGTGCCAGCAGCTTAGGGACAGGAGGGCAGGAGCAGTTCTTC.

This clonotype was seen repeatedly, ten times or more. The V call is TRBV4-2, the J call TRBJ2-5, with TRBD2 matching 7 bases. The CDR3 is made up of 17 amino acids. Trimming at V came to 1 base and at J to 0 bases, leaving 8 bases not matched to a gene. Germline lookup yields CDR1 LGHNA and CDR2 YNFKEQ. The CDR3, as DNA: TGTGCCAGCAGCCAAGGGGTTCGGCTAGCGGACCAAGAGACCCAGTACTTC. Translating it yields CASSQGVRLADQETQYF.

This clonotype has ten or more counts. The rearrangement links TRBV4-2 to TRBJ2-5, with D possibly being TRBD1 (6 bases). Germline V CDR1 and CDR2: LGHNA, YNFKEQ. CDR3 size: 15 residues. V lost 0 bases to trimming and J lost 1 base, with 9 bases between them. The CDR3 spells CASSQEKGGQETQYF. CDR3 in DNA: TGTGCCAGCAGCCAAGAAAAAGGGGGCCAAGAGACCCAGTACTTC.

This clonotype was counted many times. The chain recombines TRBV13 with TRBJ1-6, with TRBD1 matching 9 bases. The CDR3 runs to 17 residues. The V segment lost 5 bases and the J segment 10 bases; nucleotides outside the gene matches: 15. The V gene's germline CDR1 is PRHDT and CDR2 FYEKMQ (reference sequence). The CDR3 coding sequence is TGTGCCAGCAGCATCCGGGACAGGGCTCGTCTTAGGTCACCCCTCCACTTT. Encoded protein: CASSIRDRARLRSPLHF.

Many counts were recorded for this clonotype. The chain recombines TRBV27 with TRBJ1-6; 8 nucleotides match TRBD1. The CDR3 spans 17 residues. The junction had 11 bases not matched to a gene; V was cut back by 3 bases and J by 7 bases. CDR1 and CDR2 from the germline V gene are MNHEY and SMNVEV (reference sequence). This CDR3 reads CASSFLTNDRGNSPLHF. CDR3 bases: TGTGCCAGCAGTTTCCTAACAAACGACAGGGGAAATTCACCCCTCCACTTT.

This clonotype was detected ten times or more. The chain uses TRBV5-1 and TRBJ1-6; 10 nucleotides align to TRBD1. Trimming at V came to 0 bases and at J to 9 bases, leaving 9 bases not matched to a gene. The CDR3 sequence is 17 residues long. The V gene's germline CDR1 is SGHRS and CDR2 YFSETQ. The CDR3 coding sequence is TGCGCCAGCAGCTTGGATCGCCGGGACAGGGGCTCTTCACCCCTCCACTTT. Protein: CASSLDRRDRGSSPLHF.

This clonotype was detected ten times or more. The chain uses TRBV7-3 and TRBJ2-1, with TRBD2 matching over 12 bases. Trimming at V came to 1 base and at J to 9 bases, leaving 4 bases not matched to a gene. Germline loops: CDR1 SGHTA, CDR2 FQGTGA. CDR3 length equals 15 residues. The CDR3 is CASSLMTSGSLEQFF. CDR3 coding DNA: TGTGCCAGCAGCTTAATGACTAGCGGGAGTCTTGAGCAGTTCTTC.

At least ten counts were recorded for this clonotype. The CDR3 loop reads CASSLGQDANTQYF. The CDR3 DNA reads TGCGCCAGCAGCTTGGGTCAGGACGCGAATACGCAGTATTTT. The chain has TRBV5-1 and TRBJ2-3; the D is unclear. The ends were cut back, 0 bases at V and 7 bases at J, with 12 bases in the middle. Germline V gene data show CDR1 as SGHRS and CDR2 as YFSETQ. The CDR3 has 14 amino acids.

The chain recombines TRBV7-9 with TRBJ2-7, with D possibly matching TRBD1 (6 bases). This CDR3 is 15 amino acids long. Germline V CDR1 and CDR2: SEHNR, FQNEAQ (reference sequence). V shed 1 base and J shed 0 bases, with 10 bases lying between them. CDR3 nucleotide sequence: TGTGCCAGCAGCTTAGGACAGGTGAGCTCCTACGAGCAGTACTTC. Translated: CASSLGQVSSYEQYF.

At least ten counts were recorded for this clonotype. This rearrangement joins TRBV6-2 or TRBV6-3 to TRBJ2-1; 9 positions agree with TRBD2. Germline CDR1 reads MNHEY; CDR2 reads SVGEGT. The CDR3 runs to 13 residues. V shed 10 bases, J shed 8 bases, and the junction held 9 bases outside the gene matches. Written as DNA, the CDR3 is TGTGCCACGCGCGGGACTAGCAAGTATGAGCAGTTCTTC. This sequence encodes CATRGTSKYEQFF.

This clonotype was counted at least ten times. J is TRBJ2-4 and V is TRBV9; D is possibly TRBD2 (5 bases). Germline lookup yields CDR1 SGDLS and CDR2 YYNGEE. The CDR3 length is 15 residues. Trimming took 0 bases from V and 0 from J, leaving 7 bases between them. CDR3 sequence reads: CASSVGGIAKNIQYF. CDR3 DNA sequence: TGTGCCAGCAGCGTAGGAGGGATAGCCAAAAACATTCAGTACTTC. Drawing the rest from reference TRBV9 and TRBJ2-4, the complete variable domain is DSGVTQTPKHLITATGQRVTLRCSPRSGDLSVYWYQQSLDQGLQFLIQYYNGEERAKGNILERFSAQQFPDLHSELNLSSLELGDSALYFCASSVGGIAKNIQYFGAGTRLSVL.

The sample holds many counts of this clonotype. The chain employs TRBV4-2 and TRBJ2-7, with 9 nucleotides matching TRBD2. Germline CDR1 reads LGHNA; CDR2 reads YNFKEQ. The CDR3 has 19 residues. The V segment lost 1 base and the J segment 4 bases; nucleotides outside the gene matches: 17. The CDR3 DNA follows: TGTGCCAGCAGCCAAGGGCCCCACTCGGCGGGGGGGCTTGTTTACGAGCAGTACTTC. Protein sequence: CASSQGPHSAGGLVYEQYF.

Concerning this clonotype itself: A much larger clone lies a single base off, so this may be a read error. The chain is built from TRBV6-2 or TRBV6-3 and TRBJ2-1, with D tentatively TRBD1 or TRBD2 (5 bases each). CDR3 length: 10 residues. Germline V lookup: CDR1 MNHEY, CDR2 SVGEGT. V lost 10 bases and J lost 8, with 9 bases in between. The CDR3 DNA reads TGTGCCACAAGGGGAGATGAGCAGTTCTTC. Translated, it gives CATRGDEQFF.

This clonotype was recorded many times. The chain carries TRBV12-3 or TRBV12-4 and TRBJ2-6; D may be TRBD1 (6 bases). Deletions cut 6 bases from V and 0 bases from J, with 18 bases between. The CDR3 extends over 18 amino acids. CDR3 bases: TGTGCCAGCAGGAAACAGGGTTCAGGGGCCTCTGGGGCCAACGTCCTGACTTTC. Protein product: CASRKQGSGASGANVLTF.